This T cell receptor (beta chain) is drawn from a study of blood T cell repertoires in COVID-19. On the study more broadly: Some COVID-19 samples were acute and others convalescent; all came from the United States, Italy and Spain. Sample material is recorded as cDNA or gDNA derived from T cells, B-cell-depleted T cells, or PBMCs.

CDR3 length: 16 residues. V lost 4 bases, J lost 4 bases, and 20 bases lay in between. Germline CDR1 and CDR2: SGHNT and YYREEE (reference sequence). Per the authors' pipeline: Cell counts per sample came from amplifying reference gene primers. The data were produced by immunoSEQ multiplex PCR, yet TCRdb's version contains in-frame clones alone and is incomplete. V and J calls and clone size come straight from that table; D and trimming were deduced from the DNA. The repertoire consists of about 47,000 clones, with approximately 88% occurring once and the leading ten covering 2.5% to 3%. The rearrangement uses TRBV5-4 and TRBJ1-1; D possibly corresponds to TRBD1 (5 bases). The sample consisted of peripheral blood. The source is a man aged 45-65 years with acute or convalescent COVID-19. The CDR3 loop reads CASSIASGAMLTEAFF. The CDR3 coding sequence is TGTGCCAGCAGCATCGCGAGCGGGGCCATGCTCACTGAAGCTTTCTTT.